The T cell receptor (beta chain) described here comes from a study of shared clonotypes between healthy human individuals. Sequencing was performed with immunoSEQ multiplex PCR; in TCRdb, only in-frame clones are kept and a portion is missing. Among about 1.1 million clones, 77% were seen once, and the ten largest hold roughly 0.83%. Trimming took off 5 bases at V and 12 bases at J, with 23 bases between the two ends. The germline CDR1 and CDR2 sequences are MNHEY and SMNVEV (reference sequence). The length of the CDR3 is 15 residues. This TCR was recovered from a man younger than 30 in good health. Some clones in this sample may be carry-over from other donors' samples. The chain employs TRBV27 and TRBJ2-1; D is perhaps TRBD2 (5 bases). The sequenced sample consisted of memory CD4+ T cells from PBMCs. Described subset: CD45RA-negative fraction. The CDR3 DNA is TGTGCCAGCAGTCCACAAGGAGCAGGTGACCGGGGGCAGTTCTTC. Protein: CASSPQGAGDRGQFF.